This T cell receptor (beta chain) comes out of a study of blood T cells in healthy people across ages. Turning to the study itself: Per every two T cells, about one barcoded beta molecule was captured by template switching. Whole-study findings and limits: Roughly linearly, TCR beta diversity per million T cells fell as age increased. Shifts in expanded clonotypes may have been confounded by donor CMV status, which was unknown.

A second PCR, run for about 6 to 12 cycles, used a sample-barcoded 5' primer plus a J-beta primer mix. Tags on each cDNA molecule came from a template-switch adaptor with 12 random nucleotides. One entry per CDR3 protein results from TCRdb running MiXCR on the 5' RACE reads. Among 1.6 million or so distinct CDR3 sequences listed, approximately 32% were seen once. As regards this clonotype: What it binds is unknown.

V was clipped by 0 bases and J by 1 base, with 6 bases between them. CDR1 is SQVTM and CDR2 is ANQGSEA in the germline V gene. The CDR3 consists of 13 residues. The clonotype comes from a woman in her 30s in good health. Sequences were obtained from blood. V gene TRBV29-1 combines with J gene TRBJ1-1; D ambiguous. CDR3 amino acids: CSVEDPKNTEAFF. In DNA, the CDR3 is TGCAGCGTTGAAGACCCCAAGAACACTGAAGCTTTCTTT.